The 8 T cell receptor beta chains below come from one sample, sequenced in a study of shared clonotypes between healthy human individuals. Assay used: immunoSEQ multiplex PCR; TCRdb lists only in-frame clones, some missing. The profile shows around 2,000,000 clones, about 95% of them singletons. In the naive CD8 group, cells lacked CD45RO and were positively selected for CCR7, so terminally differentiated effector memory CD45RA+ cells were left out. Sequenced: naive CD8+ T cells sorted from blood. Source of these receptors: a man between 18 and 35 years old in good health.

The CDR3 bases are TGTGCCAGCAGTTCGGTTAGCTCCTACAATGAGCAGTTCTTC. As protein: CASSSVSSYNEQFF. The V gene is TRBV27, the J gene TRBJ2-1, with unresolved D. This CDR3 contains 14 residues. V was trimmed by 4 bases and J by 0 bases, leaving 7 bases between them. In germline, CDR1 is MNHEY, CDR2 SMNVEV (reference sequence).

The chain couples TRBV6-6 to TRBJ2-5; no clear D gene. The V and J ends lost 10 bases and 0 bases respectively, with 9 bases between them. The CDR3 contains 12 residues. In germline, CDR1 is MNHNY, CDR2 SVGAGI (reference sequence). CDR3 loop: CATIDNQETQYF. The CDR3 DNA reads as TGTGCCACCATCGACAACCAAGAGACCCAGTACTTC.

This clone was seen only once. The V and J genes are TRBV27 and TRBJ2-1; 11 nucleotides agree with TRBD2. The CDR3 is 17 residues long. V shed 8 bases, J shed 4 bases, and the junction held 13 bases outside the gene matches. CDR1 and CDR2 from the germline V gene are MNHEY and SMNVEV (reference sequence). As DNA, the CDR3 is TGTGCCAGCGCCACCAGTGTGACTAGCGGGATATACAATGAGCAGTTCTTC. This sequence encodes CASATSVTSGIYNEQFF.

The chain recombines TRBV7-6 with TRBJ1-1; 9 bases map to TRBD1. Per the germline V gene, CDR1 is SGHVS and CDR2 is FNYEAQ. This CDR3 is 17 amino acids long. V was clipped by 1 base and J by 4 bases; unmatched bases: 10. The CDR3 sequence: CASSLVGTGYGATEAFF. CDR3 in DNA: TGTGCCAGCAGCTTAGTCGGGACAGGGTATGGGGCCACTGAAGCTTTCTTT. Full variable domain (rest looked up from reference TRBV7-6 and TRBJ1-1): GAGVSQSPRYKVTKRGQDVALRCDPISGHVSLYWYRQALGQGPEFLTYFNYEAQQDKSGLPNDRFSAERPEGSISTLTIQRTEQRDSAMYRCASSLVGTGYGATEAFFGQGTRLTVV.

This clone was seen just once. The rearrangement joins TRBV7-9 to TRBJ1-5; 7 positions match TRBD1. Losses at the gene ends were 5 bases for V and 8 bases for J; bases not matched to a gene: 6. CDR1 SEHNR and CDR2 FQNEAQ come from the germline V gene (reference sequence). The CDR3 runs 13 residues. CDR3 DNA: TGTGCCAGCAGCAGACAGGGTGCGGAGCCCCAGCATTTT. Amino acid sequence: CASSRQGAEPQHF.

The chain employs TRBV7-6 and TRBJ2-2, with 7 bases fitting TRBD2. After removal of 0 bases from V and 2 bases from J, the junction contained 3 bases not matched to a gene. Looked up from germline, CDR1 is SGHVS and CDR2 is FNYEAQ. The CDR3 runs to 16 residues. CDR3 protein: CASSLALAANTGELFF. For the CDR3, the DNA is TGTGCCAGCAGCTTAGCGCTAGCGGCAAACACCGGGGAGCTGTTTTTT.

As for this clone: At the DNA level, this CDR3 is encoded by other sequences in the same sample as well. This chain joins TRBV4-1 and TRBJ1-1; D not resolved. The CDR3 length is 14 residues. Germline V gene data show CDR1 as MGHRA and CDR2 as YSYEKL. Trimming removed 4 bases at V and 1 base at J, with 10 bases between. The CDR3 is CASSLLEGNTEAFF. The DNA of the CDR3 is TGCGCCAGCAGCCTACTGGAAGGGAACACTGAAGCTTTCTTT.

CDR3 in DNA: TGTGCCAGCAGTCCCCGGGTAGCGGGAGCGTTTGGGGCCAACGTCCTGACTTTC. This encodes CASSPRVAGAFGANVLTF. The V gene is TRBV27, the J gene TRBJ2-6; TRBD2 aligns across 9 bases. Trimming removed 5 bases from V and 3 bases from J; junction bases left unmatched: 11. Germline V gene data show CDR1 as MNHEY and CDR2 as SMNVEV (reference sequence). This CDR3 contains 18 residues.